This TCR beta chain was captured in a study of shared clonotypes between healthy human individuals (dated by TCRdb to 2020 to 2021). For the wider study: The cohort comprised a couple of women and a few men aged 18 to 49 years. Per donor, three plates each were used for CD4 naive and CD4 memory, two for CD8 naive, and one for CD8 memory. To estimate repertoire size and how much clonotypes are shared between individuals, the study performed deep sequencing of blood TCR repertoires from about five healthy adults. Libraries were prepared and TCR repertoires were sequenced by different laboratories using diverse techniques, in order to increase sequencing depth and limit assay-specific biases. Each donor's leukapheresis produced roughly between about 0.8 and 8.9 billion PBMCs.

Using the deep immunoSEQ assay, TCR CDR3 regions were amplified from genomic DNA by multiplex PCR. Genomic DNA extracted from each cell subset was distributed evenly over all wells of several immunoSEQ 96-well plates, and each plate served as one replicate. Each replicate PCR for sorted subsets received 150 to 250 ng genomic DNA, equal to tens of thousands of T cell genomes. The purified libraries were quantified using a Qubit 3.0 fluorometer, sized with a Bioanalyzer 2100, and then quantified again using the KAPA Library Quantification kit. Every immunoSEQ 96-well plate was sequenced on a separate single-read 150-cycle Illumina NextSeq 550 flow cell. On the authors' methods: Because the immunoSEQ output held only junctional sequences and lacked quality scores, the filtering could not match the filtering applied to full-length reads. To assign V/J genes and CDR3, sequences were annotated against IMGT germline references using PyIR, a Python wrapper for IgBLAST v1.9. Reads were removed for weak V/J assignments (E-value above 1e-6), missing CDR3, stop codons, out-of-frame junctions, or ambiguous translated residues. V3J clonotypes were defined by identical inferred V gene, J gene, and CDR3 amino acid sequence. Percentage overlap between repertoires was computed as shared unique clonotypes divided by the size of the smaller repertoire. RTK rarefaction, the Chao1 estimator, and Recon v2.1 estimates of unobserved clonotypes were used to assess repertoire richness. For all TCRbeta clonotypes obtained by the gDNA method from a few donors, generation probabilities were computed with OLGA. TCRdb took this table from immuneACCESS and kept in-frame rearrangements with V and J called. Such tables lack part of the clones; where checked against another copy, unresolved V genes explain under half of the gap, and the rest is unexplained. D and trimming were read from the DNA, whereas the V and J calls and clone size are those reported in that table. This sample gives about 550,000 clones in total; about 95% of them show up just once. The ten largest clonotypes hold around 0.11% of the sample.

Points on this clone: There is no known antigen for this receptor. Qualities for individual bases were not recorded, and no much larger clone is one base off.

CD8 naive samples were CD45RO-negative cells positively selected for CCR7, giving a CD45RA+CCR7+ population that excluded TemRA cells. Healthy HIV-negative adults with no recently reported acute infections or vaccinations were included as donors. Every donor was a Caucasian adult residing in Nashville, Tennessee, USA. Blood was collected by leukapheresis, and PBMCs were isolated by Ficoll-Histopaque density gradient centrifugation and then cryopreserved in liquid nitrogen vapor phase. Purity and quantity of every magnetically sorted T cell population were checked by analytical flow cytometry. Genomic DNA was isolated from every sorted fraction and measured by UV absorbance on a Nanodrop 2000c. General conclusions and limits of the study: Because the study included a small number of donors, the genetic and exposure-history diversity represented was limited. Compared with non-shared clonotypes, the clonotypes found in all four sorted-subset donors had higher generation probabilities. Pairwise subsampling led to the expectation that sequencing depth would affect the degree of clonotype sharing among donors. Naive subsets generally had larger estimated clonotype richness than memory subsets. Even with the large sequencing depth, rarefaction of the sorted-subset datasets indicated that sequencing was incomplete. Sharing across several donors was observed for roughly 5.4% of naive CD4, less than 4% of naive CD8, 2.3% of memory CD4, and roughly 0.43% of memory CD8 clonotypes. Sampling was limited to blood, and TCR repertoires in tissue likely differ from TCR repertoires in blood.

The CDR1 and CDR2 encoded by the germline V gene (reference sequence) are MNHEY and SMNVEV. The CDR3 starts with the cysteine, ends with the phenylalanine, and has 19 residues. CDR3 DNA is the only sequence kept; it has 57 bases, read in frame from the first base. V loses 6 bases at its end and J loses 1 base; junction bases beyond the gene matches: 11. This TCR was recovered from a woman aged 30 to 39 in good health. What was sequenced was naive CD8+ T cells sorted from blood. Reading the label with the study, this specimen's cell subset or site is: CD45RA+CCR7+. In this chain, TRBV27 is recombined with TRBJ2-3; the junction holds 15 bases that match TRBD2. The bases are TGTGCCAGCAGCTCCGGGACTAGCGGGAGGCGCTATGGCACAGATACGCAGTATTTT. Translated, it gives CASSSGTSGRRYGTDTQYF.